The text below deals with one T cell receptor beta chain. At the DNA level, this CDR3 is encoded by other sequences in the same sample as well. The sample originates from a study of shared clonotypes between healthy human individuals. V shed 5 bases and J shed 5 bases, with 12 bases lying between them. This CDR3 comprises 14 residues. CDR1 is SEHNR, CDR2 FQNEAQ, per germline (reference sequence). Sequenced by immunoSEQ multiplex PCR; TCRdb stores in-frame clones only, minus some. Here the sample spans 2,500,000 or so clones, roughly 93% being singletons. The chain joins TRBV7-9 to TRBJ2-2; D tentatively reads TRBD1 or TRBD2 (7 bases each). This receptor was taken from a man aged 18 to 30 in good health. Some clones in this sample may be carry-over from other donors' samples. The sequencing input was naive CD4+ T cells from PBMCs. Subset: CD45RA+ positively selected. This CDR3 reads CASSRQGGTGELFF. The CDR3 region has the DNA TGTGCCAGCAGCCGACAGGGAGGGACCGGGGAGCTGTTTTTT.